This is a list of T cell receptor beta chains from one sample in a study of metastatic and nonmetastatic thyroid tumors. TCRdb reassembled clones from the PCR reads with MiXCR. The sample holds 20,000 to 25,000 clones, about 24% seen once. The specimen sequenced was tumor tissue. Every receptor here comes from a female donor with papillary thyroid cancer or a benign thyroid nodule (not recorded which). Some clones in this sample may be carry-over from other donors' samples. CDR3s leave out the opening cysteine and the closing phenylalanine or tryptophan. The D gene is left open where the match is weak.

ASSPSLGLNTGELF | TRBJ2-2 | . | TRBV18
ASSPGQRDTESF | TRBJ1-1 | TRBD1 | TRBV7-8
TSSEIPSGNTIY | TRBJ1-3 | . | TRBV6-1
ASSQTHEQY | TRBJ2-7 | . | TRBV3-1
ASSGGQYHSYEQY | TRBJ2-7 | . | TRBV6-1
SSPVILAGGPNTQY | TRBJ2-3 | TRBD2 | TRBV6-4
ASSLVVGGNQPHH | TRBJ1-5 | . | TRBV28
ASSRTSSAYEQY | TRBJ2-7 | TRBD2 | TRBV27
ASSPPTGELF | TRBJ2-2 | . | TRBV12-3/TRBV12-4
ASSIAASGANVLT | TRBJ2-6 | . | TRBV19
AWSVSGTAYEQY | TRBJ2-7 | TRBD1 | TRBV30
ASSPTYNEQF | TRBJ2-1 | . | TRBV3-1
ASSEDREREKLF | TRBJ1-4 | TRBD1 | TRBV7-2
ASSLQDRGAF | TRBJ1-1 | TRBD1 | TRBV28
ATSRVAGAYSNQPQH | TRBJ1-5 | . | TRBV15
ASSFRLAELSYEQY | TRBJ2-7 | TRBD2 | TRBV28
ASSSLRLAGGYEQY | TRBJ2-7 | TRBD2 | TRBV5-6
ASSQHIAGGSYEQY | TRBJ2-7 | TRBD2 | TRBV19
ASNSPGNQRHEQY | TRBJ2-7 | . | TRBV28
ASSLAIDFLAKETQY | TRBJ2-5 | . | TRBV28
SARDRLGLAGGYEQY | TRBJ2-7 | TRBD2 | TRBV20-1
ASAKPQGRNYEQY | TRBJ2-7 | . | TRBV12-5
ATNSGGPDSYEQY | TRBJ2-7 | . | TRBV24-1
ETSPGGRVQETQY | TRBJ2-5 | TRBD2 | TRBV24-1
SAKLYPCDQY | TRBJ2-7 | . | TRBV20-1
ASRGSAGGTYEQY | TRBJ2-7 | TRBD2 | TRBV28
ASGPRREAGPTDTQY | TRBJ2-3 | TRBD2 | TRBV27
ASKGGLAVLRSTDTQY | TRBJ2-3 | . | TRBV6-6
ASSLRFLGTEAF | TRBJ1-1 | . | TRBV28
ASRREGSYEQY | TRBJ2-7 | TRBD2 | TRBV6-1
AALSRTAQETQY | TRBJ2-5 | . | TRBV6-1
ASSLGTGVNTDTQY | TRBJ2-3 | TRBD1 | TRBV12-3/TRBV12-4
ASSFIGSEKLF | TRBJ1-4 | . | TRBV12-3/TRBV12-4
ASSEAGGQPQH | TRBJ1-5 | . | TRBV6-1
SARGENTEAF | TRBJ1-1 | . | TRBV20-1
ASSQSGTGVVYEQY | TRBJ2-7 | TRBD1 | TRBV18
AWSLGEGQF | TRBJ2-1 | TRBD2 | TRBV30
ASSLEQGASQAF | TRBJ1-1 | TRBD1 | TRBV7-2
ASSFELLRSDYEQY | TRBJ2-7 | . | TRBV28
ASSPKKGLAGEETQY | TRBJ2-5 | TRBD2 | TRBV9
ASSFFLSGEQY | TRBJ2-7 | . | TRBV27
ASSLGAGSRGNTIY | TRBJ1-3 | . | TRBV5-6
ASSVAGDGTDTQY | TRBJ2-3 | TRBD2 | TRBV9
ASSLRTGLTDMQY | TRBJ2-3 | TRBD1 | TRBV11-2
ASRKNTGGVGYNEQF | TRBJ2-1 | TRBD2 | TRBV6-5
ASYRGTLSTEAF | TRBJ1-1 | . | TRBV6-1
AWNDAGISYEQY | TRBJ2-7 | . | TRBV30
ASSAKRVGERSGELF | TRBJ2-2 | . | TRBV6-1
ASSQGQNTDTQY | TRBJ2-3 | . | TRBV4-2